The clone carrying this T cell receptor beta chain was recorded a few times. The target antigen is unknown. Each TCR beta cDNA library carried unique molecular identifiers. TCRdb redid the calling of the PCR reads with MiXCR, one entry per CDR3 protein. The sample carries roughly 570,000 distinct CDR3 sequences, roughly 34% recorded once. CDR3 length: 12 residues. Germline CDR1 and CDR2: SQVTM and ANQGSEA. Trimming cost V 3 bases and J 1 base, with 6 bases left between them. This sample was included in a study of post-analysis software for immune sequencing data. As for the study in general: Several disease courses (relapsing-remitting, secondary progressive and progressive-relapsing) of multiple sclerosis were included.

Overall study results and limits: Batch-mates among the samples co-clustered strongly by F measure. Roughly five TRBV segments appeared more often in patients than in controls, and TRBV5-6, TRBV5-1 and TRBV20-1 were among these. Among multiple sclerosis patients, normalized Chao1 diversity was significantly below that of controls.

The sequenced material came from blood. The clonotype was recovered from a girl aged 2-17 years with multiple sclerosis. The gene calls are TRBV29-1 and TRBJ1-1, with unresolved D. CDR3 sequence: CSVDRTNTEAFF. In DNA form, the CDR3 reads TGCAGCGTTGACAGGACGAACACTGAAGCTTTCTTT.